This entry lists 28 T cell receptor beta chains sequenced from one sample in a study of regulatory T cells in long-lasting Graves disease. Researchers made TCR beta libraries by using iRepertoire HTBI primers and running Arm-PCR on CDR3 regions. TCRdb reanalysed the multiplex PCR reads using MiXCR and keeps one entry per CDR3 protein. The repertoire has 450,000 to 600,000 distinct CDR3 sequences, approximately 15% of them found once; the top ten carry over 7.5%. Stated time point: newly diagnosed GD, antithyroid drugs for less than 3 months. RNA extracted from PBMCs served as the sequencing template. The same sample was also studied in work on T cells in Graves' hyperthyroidism and ophthalmopathy.

This sample comprised peripheral blood mononuclear cells (PBMCs), obtained at new diagnosis, from a patient treated with antithyroid drugs. All receptors derive from a man aged 25-45 years with Graves disease.

This chain links TRBV3-1 with TRBJ2-7, with 11 bases lining up with TRBD1. V lost 4 bases to trimming and J lost 2 bases; unmatched junction nucleotides: 4. There are 15 residues in the CDR3. Germline values: CDR1 LGHDT, CDR2 YNNKEL (reference sequence). CDR3 nucleotide sequence: TGTGCCAGCAGCCTCCGGGACAGGGGGACCTACGAGCAGTACTTC. Its translation is CASSLRDRGTYEQYF.

This clonotype was seen ten or more times. The J gene is TRBJ1-2, the V gene TRBV28; D uncertain. Per germline, CDR1 MDHEN and CDR2 SYDVKM. Trimming took 5 bases from V and 4 from J, leaving 11 bases between them. This CDR3 is 13 amino acids long. The CDR3 DNA reads TGTGCCAGCAGTCCCGGTTGGGGCTATGGCTACACCTTC. Its protein product is CASSPGWGYGYTF.

This clonotype was picked up many times. This rearrangement joins TRBV2 to TRBJ2-7; D remains unclear. V gave up 8 bases and J gave up 1 base, with 9 bases separating them. Germline CDR1 and CDR2: SNHLY and FYNNEI. This CDR3 has 12 amino acids. The CDR3 region has the DNA TGTGCCAGCGGTCGGCCTTCCTACGAGCAGTACTTC. This sequence encodes CASGRPSYEQYF.

In this sample, this clonotype turned up a few times. The rearrangement uses TRBV15 and TRBJ1-1; weak D call: TRBD1 (6 bases). V was shortened by 3 bases and J by 9 bases, with 14 bases between the two germline ends. CDR1 is LNHNV and CDR2 is YYDKDF in the germline V gene (reference sequence). The CDR3 runs 13 residues. The chain's CDR3 is CATSSGPGAQAFF. For the CDR3, the DNA is TGTGCCACCAGCAGTGGCCCGGGGGCTCAAGCTTTCTTT.

This clonotype appeared a few times. The V and J genes are TRBV4-2 and TRBJ2-7, with D perhaps matching TRBD1 (5 bases). Trimming left V 0 bases short and J 4 bases short, with 16 bases between. This CDR3 has 16 residues. The germline V gene encodes CDR1 LGHNA and CDR2 YNFKEQ. CDR3 in amino acids: CASSQDRAGLTYEQYF. The CDR3 region has the DNA TGTGCCAGCAGCCAAGATAGGGCAGGGCTGACGTACGAGCAGTACTTC.

There are many counts of this clonotype. J is TRBJ2-3 and V is TRBV7-9, with D possibly being TRBD2 (5 bases). The CDR3 is made up of 17 amino acids. Trimming cost V 5 bases and J 6 bases, with 24 bases left between them. The germline gives CDR1 SEHNR, CDR2 FQNEAQ (reference sequence). The CDR3 bases are TGTGCCAGCAGCCCACCTCCTACTAGTCCAACCGAGGATACGCAGTATTTT. It encodes CASSPPPTSPTEDTQYF.

The CDR3 coding sequence is TGTGCCAGCCTTGGGACTAGCGGGAGAACCGGGGAGCTGTTTTTT. The encoded protein is CASLGTSGRTGELFF. The chain combines TRBV27 with TRBJ2-2; 14 bases fit TRBD2. The CDR3 is 15 residues long. Trimming at V came to 8 bases and at J to 5 bases, leaving 4 bases not matched to a gene. CDR1 is MNHEY and CDR2 is SMNVEV in the germline V gene (reference sequence).

With regard to this clonotype: This could be a read error, since a much larger clone is one nucleotide away. V and J are TRBV20-1 and TRBJ1-1; D possibly corresponds to TRBD1 (6 bases). The germline V gene has CDR1 DFQATT and CDR2 SNEGSKA (reference sequence). The CDR3 has 13 residues. V lost 0 bases and J 3 bases, leaving 8 bases between the germline ends. The chain's CDR3 is CSARDGGHTEAFF. CDR3 sequence (DNA): TGCAGTGCTAGAGATGGGGGGCACACTGAAGCTTTCTTT.

As for this clonotype: This likely came from a read error, as a far larger clone is one base away. Here the CDR3 reads CASTRTSGSTDTQYF. CDR3 nucleotide sequence: TGTGCCAGCACCCGGACTAGCGGAAGCACAGATACGCAGTATTTT. The chain employs TRBV12-3 or TRBV12-4 and TRBJ2-3, with TRBD2 matching over 10 bases. This CDR3 has 15 residues. V gave up 7 bases and J gave up 0 bases; unmatched junction bases: 4.

The chain is built from TRBV7-9 and TRBJ2-3; the D is unclear. The CDR3 is 13 residues long. V dropped 5 bases and J dropped 6 bases, with 12 bases sitting between them. Germline lookup yields CDR1 SEHNR and CDR2 FQNEAQ (reference sequence). The CDR3 nucleotides are TGTGCCAGCAGCCGGGCCCGGCCGGATACGCAGTATTTT. Translating gives CASSRARPDTQYF.

V usage is TRBV9 and J usage is TRBJ2-1, with 10 bases identical to TRBD2. CDR1 is SGDLS and CDR2 is YYNGEE in the germline V gene. With 5 bases clipped from V and 1 base from J, the junction kept 3 bases outside the gene matches. The CDR3 loop spans 15 amino acids. The CDR3 DNA is TGTGCCAGCAGTGGGACTAGCGTTTCCTACAATGAGCAGTTCTTC. Protein product: CASSGTSVSYNEQFF. The variable domain in full, completed from reference TRBV9 and TRBJ2-1, reads DSGVTQTPKHLITATGQRVTLRCSPRSGDLSVYWYQQSLDQGLQFLIQYYNGEERAKGNILERFSAQQFPDLHSELNLSSLELGDSALYFCASSGTSVSYNEQFFGPGTRLTVL.

This clonotype came up many times. The rearrangement uses TRBV6-2 or TRBV6-3 and TRBJ1-1, with TRBD1 matching over 8 bases. Trimming at V came to 6 bases and at J to 6 bases, leaving 3 bases not matched to a gene. CDR1 is MNHEY and CDR2 is SVGEGT in the germline V gene. The CDR3 totals 12 residues. CDR3 protein: CASSPRGPEAFF. CDR3 in DNA: TGTGCCAGCAGCCCCAGGGGGCCTGAAGCTTTCTTT.

This clonotype was counted between two and nine times. The CDR3 DNA follows: TGTGCCAGCAATCTTCAAGGGTACAATCAGCCCCAGCATTTT. Amino acid sequence: CASNLQGYNQPQHF. The chain links TRBV28 to TRBJ1-5; D remains ambiguous. Between the trimmed V and J ends, which lost 7 bases and 3 bases, there was a span of 13 bases. Germline V gene data show CDR1 as MDHEN and CDR2 as SYDVKM. This CDR3 spans 14 amino acids.

The V and J genes are TRBV20-1 and TRBJ2-7, with 9 positions matching TRBD1. After removal of 2 bases from V and 3 bases from J, the junction contained 2 bases not matched to a gene. The CDR3 covers 13 residues. The V gene's germline CDR1 is DFQATT and CDR2 SNEGSKA (reference sequence). The CDR3 region is CSARRQGGYEQYF. CDR3 in DNA: TGCAGTGCTAGAAGACAGGGGGGCTACGAGCAGTACTTC.

This clonotype occurred many times. The chain carries TRBV29-1 and TRBJ2-5; 8 bases map to TRBD2. This CDR3 has 15 residues. With 2 bases clipped from V and 5 bases from J, the junction kept 10 bases outside the gene matches. Germline lookup yields CDR1 SQVTM and CDR2 ANQGSEA. CDR3 nucleotides: TGCAGCGTTGAACCGAAAGCGGGAGCGGTGGAGACCCAGTACTTC. It encodes CSVEPKAGAVETQYF.

In this sample, this clonotype turned up many times. V and J are TRBV6-5 and TRBJ1-5; D is possibly TRBD1 (5 bases). Germline V gives CDR1 MNHEY, CDR2 SVGAGI. V gave up 0 bases and J gave up 0 bases, with 12 bases separating them. This CDR3 is 17 amino acids long. The CDR3 loop reads CASSYSIPGYSNQPQHF. CDR3 DNA sequence: TGTGCCAGCAGTTACTCGATACCAGGGTATAGCAATCAGCCCCAGCATTTT.

This clonotype occurred once. The chain carries TRBV3-1 and TRBJ2-2, with 9 bases aligning to TRBD1. The germline CDR1 and CDR2 sequences are LGHDT and YNNKEL (reference sequence). This CDR3 region has 15 residues. Trimming at V came to 2 bases and at J to 6 bases, leaving 4 bases not matched to a gene. The CDR3 bases are TGTGCCAGCAGCCAACCGGGACAGGGATCCGGGGAGCTGTTTTTT. It yields the protein CASSQPGQGSGELFF.

The chain joins TRBV4-2 to TRBJ2-3, with no clear D. The CDR3 loop spans 14 amino acids. Trimming cost V 0 bases and J 2 bases, with 6 bases left between them. Germline-derived CDR1 and CDR2 are LGHNA and YNFKEQ. Written as DNA, the CDR3 is TGTGCCAGCAGCCAAGAACTCTACACAGATACGCAGTATTTT. This translates into CASSQELYTDTQYF.

This clonotype has at least ten counts. One junction end disagrees with the germline gene, perhaps due to a read error. The V call is TRBV7-7, the J call TRBJ2-1; D remains unclear. The CDR3 has 13 residues. Germline V gene lookup returns CDR1 SSHAT and CDR2 FNYEAQ (reference sequence). CDR3 sequence reads: CASSPIVENEQFF. CDR3 DNA sequence: TGTGCTAGCAGCCCCATAGTGGAGAATGAGCAGTTCTTC. Full variable domain (remainder filled in from reference TRBV7-7 and TRBJ2-1): GAGVSQSPRYKVTKRGQDVTLRCDPISSHATLYWYQQALGQGPEFLTYFNYEAQPDKSGLPSDRFSAERPEGSISTLTIQRTEQRDSAMYRCASSPIVENEQFFGPGTRLTVL.

J is TRBJ2-1 and V is TRBV6-2 or TRBV6-3, with 7 bases fitting TRBD2. The V and J ends lost 2 bases and 7 bases, in that order; junction bases with no gene match: 14. Germline V CDR1 and CDR2: MNHEY, SVGEGT. The CDR3 runs to 17 residues. For the CDR3, the DNA is TGTGCCAGCAGTTACCTCGCTTATGGAGCGGGAAAGAATGAGCAGTTCTTC. Protein: CASSYLAYGAGKNEQFF.

This clonotype was counted many times. The rearrangement links TRBV2 to TRBJ2-1, with 10 nucleotides matching TRBD1. Germline values: CDR1 SNHLY, CDR2 FYNNEI. V lost 7 bases and J lost 8; bases outside the gene matches: 8. CDR3 length equals 14 residues. The CDR3 protein is CASIWGQGWHEQFF. The CDR3 DNA is TGTGCCAGCATTTGGGGACAGGGGTGGCATGAGCAGTTCTTC.

This clonotype was counted at least ten times. The rearrangement joins TRBV7-9 to TRBJ2-1; D is ambiguous. Germline V gives CDR1 SEHNR, CDR2 FQNEAQ (reference sequence). V was pared by 1 base and J by 8 bases, with 6 bases between. This CDR3 is 12 amino acids long. As DNA, the CDR3 is TGTGCCAGCAGCTTAGTATGGGATGAGCAGTTCTTC. This sequence encodes CASSLVWDEQFF.

V is TRBV6-9 and J is TRBJ1-5; D perhaps matches TRBD1 (5 bases). The V gene's germline CDR1 is MNHGY and CDR2 SVAAGI. The CDR3 runs to 14 residues. Trimming took off 3 bases at V and 3 bases at J, with 9 bases between the two ends. CDR3 amino acids: CASSYLGDNQPQHF. The CDR3 nucleotides read TGTGCCAGCAGTTACTTAGGGGACAATCAGCCCCAGCATTTT.

Concerning this clonotype itself: A clone one base away is much larger, so this may be a read error. This chain connects TRBV7-2 to TRBJ2-7; weak D call: TRBD1 (5 bases). The CDR3 has 12 residues. Germline CDR1 is SGHTA and CDR2 is FQGNSA. Trimming took off 4 bases at V and 5 bases at J, with 9 bases between the two ends. CDR3: CASSSKGDEQYF. The DNA for the CDR3 is TGTGCCAGCAGCTCAAAAGGGGACGAGCAGTACTTC.

The chain combines TRBV4-1 with TRBJ2-7, with D uncertain. The V end was cut by 2 bases, the J end by 0 bases, with 8 bases between. The CDR3 sequence is 14 residues long. In germline, CDR1 is MGHRA, CDR2 YSYEKL. The DNA for the CDR3 is TGCGCCAGCAGCCAACCAAGGACCTCCTACGAGCAGTACTTC. It specifies CASSQPRTSYEQYF.

There are many counts of this clonotype. The chain couples TRBV20-1 to TRBJ1-1; 7 bases line up with TRBD1. With V trimmed by 6 bases and J by 8 bases, 3 bases remained unmatched. Germline V gives CDR1 DFQATT, CDR2 SNEGSKA (reference sequence). CDR3 length: 10 residues. Written as DNA, the CDR3 is TGCAGTGCCTCGACAGGGGAAGCTTTCTTT. It specifies CSASTGEAFF.

Regarding this clonotype: At one end the junction does not follow the germline gene, possibly because of a read error. The chain links TRBV5-1 to TRBJ1-2; TRBD1 matches at 8 bases. CDR1 and CDR2 (germline): SGHRS, YFSETQ. The CDR3 extends over 14 amino acids. As DNA, the CDR3 is TGTGCCAGCAGCGTACAGGGGGACTCGAGAGGCTACACCTTC. Protein: CASSVQGDSRGYTF.

A word on this clonotype: A much larger clone differs by one base, so this may be a read error. The rearrangement joins TRBV20-1 to TRBJ2-5; perhaps TRBD2 as D (5 bases). The CDR3 is 13 amino acids. Germline CDR1 and CDR2: DFQATT and SNEGSKA (reference sequence). Trimming took 1 base from V and 2 from J, leaving 8 bases between them. This CDR3 is CSARGRRQETQYF. DNA for the CDR3: TGCAGTGCTAGAGGGAGGAGGCAAGAGACCCAGTACTTC.